This T cell receptor beta chain was obtained from a study of T cell repertoires in cytomegalovirus infection. As for the study in general: Indications came from public TCR beta signatures; they pointed to CMV infection and to a matching HLA type.

This CDR3 spans 15 amino acids. CDR1 and CDR2 from the germline V gene are SGHVS and FQNEAQ. The ends lost 5 bases at V and 7 bases at J; junction bases unmatched: 12. Each CDR3 protein gets one entry after TCRdb re-called the reads with MiXCR. The sample has 90,000 to 120,000 distinct CDR3 sequences, around a quarter seen once. This clonotype appeared many times. The clonotype originates from a human donor in good health (CMV status not recorded). Some clones in this sample may be carry-over from other donors' samples. The source material was CD8+ T cells from PBMCs. The chain links TRBV7-8 to TRBJ2-3, with TRBD1 matching 7 bases. The CDR3 DNA reads as TGTGCCAGCAGCCCCCGGCCAGGGGGAGTAAATACGCAGTATTTT. This gives the protein CASSPRPGGVNTQYF. Filled out from reference TRBV7-8 and TRBJ2-3, the complete variable domain reads GAGVSQSPRYKVAKRGQDVALRCDPISGHVSLFWYQQALGQGPEFLTYFQNEAQLDKSGLPSDRFFAERPEGSVSTLKIQRTQQEDSAVYLCASSPRPGGVNTQYFGPGTRLTVL.